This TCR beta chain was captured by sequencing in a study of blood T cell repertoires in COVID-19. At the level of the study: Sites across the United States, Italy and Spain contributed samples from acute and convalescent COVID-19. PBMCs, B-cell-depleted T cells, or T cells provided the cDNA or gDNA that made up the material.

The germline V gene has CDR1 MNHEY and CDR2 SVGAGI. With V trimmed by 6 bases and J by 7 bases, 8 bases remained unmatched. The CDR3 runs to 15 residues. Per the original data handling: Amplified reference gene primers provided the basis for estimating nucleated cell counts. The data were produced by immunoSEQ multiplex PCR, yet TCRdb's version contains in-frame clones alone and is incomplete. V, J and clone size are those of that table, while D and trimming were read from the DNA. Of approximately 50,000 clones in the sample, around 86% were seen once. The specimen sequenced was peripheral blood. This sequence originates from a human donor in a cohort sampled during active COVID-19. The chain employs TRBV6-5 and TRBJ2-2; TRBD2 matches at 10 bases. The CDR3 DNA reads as TGTGCCAGCAGGGCCAGCGGGGGGGCTTTCGGGGAGCTGTTTTTT. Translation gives CASRASGGAFGELFF.